This T cell receptor beta chain was captured by sequencing in a study of CD8 T cells in ankylosing spondylitis. Study results and caveats: Certain motif variants had earlier been reported in reactive arthritis synovial fluid and blood.

The trim removed 3 bases at V and 1 base at J, leaving 6 bases unmatched. CDR3 size: 15 residues. Germline CDR1 is LGHNT and CDR2 is FRNRAP. TCRdb recomputed calls from the 5' RACE reads with MiXCR, one row per CDR3 protein. The table lists about 340,000 distinct CDR3 sequences, approximately 14% of them singletons. Notes on this clonotype: Its antigen is as yet unknown.

The receptor's source is a male donor with ankylosing spondylitis or in good health (not recorded which). Material for sequencing was blood, either unsorted or a sorted T cell fraction (not recorded which). V is TRBV12-5 and J is TRBJ2-7; 7 nucleotides line up with TRBD1. The CDR3 region has the DNA TGTGCTAGTGGTTTTGTCCGGGACAGATCCTACGAGCAGTACTTC. It encodes CASGFVRDRSYEQYF.